The entry that follows covers one T cell receptor (beta chain) sequence. The antigen is undetermined. Libraries were prepared by immunoSEQ multiplex PCR; TCRdb keeps only in-frame clonotypes and omits some of them. The top ten hold around 0.8% of the sample, which has 250,000 to 350,000 clones, more than 80% seen once. This entry belongs to a study of cytomegalovirus exposure and HLA in healthy donors. The donors were part of the validation cohort, which consisted of over a hundred subjects and was separate from the first cohort of 670 or so subjects. Trimming shortened V by 5 bases and J by 7 bases, and 11 bases separated the two germline ends. This CDR3 is 13 amino acids long. Germline V gene data show CDR1 as SEHNR and CDR2 as FQNEAQ (reference sequence). The study's findings and limits: According to a later analysis, TCR clusters from the first cohort tended to co-occur in the 120 or so validation repertoires. High sensitivity and specificity were reportedly achieved when the classifier diagnosed cytomegalovirus status. Cytomegalovirus association was listed for approximately 160 TCR beta chains.

This sequence originates from a young woman in good health and CMV-seronegative. The chain links TRBV7-9 to TRBJ1-4, with D maybe TRBD1 (5 bases). The sample comprised PBMCs. The CDR3 here is CASSRAGGEKLFF. In nucleotides, the CDR3 is TGTGCCAGCAGCCGAGCCGGGGGTGAAAAACTGTTTTTT.